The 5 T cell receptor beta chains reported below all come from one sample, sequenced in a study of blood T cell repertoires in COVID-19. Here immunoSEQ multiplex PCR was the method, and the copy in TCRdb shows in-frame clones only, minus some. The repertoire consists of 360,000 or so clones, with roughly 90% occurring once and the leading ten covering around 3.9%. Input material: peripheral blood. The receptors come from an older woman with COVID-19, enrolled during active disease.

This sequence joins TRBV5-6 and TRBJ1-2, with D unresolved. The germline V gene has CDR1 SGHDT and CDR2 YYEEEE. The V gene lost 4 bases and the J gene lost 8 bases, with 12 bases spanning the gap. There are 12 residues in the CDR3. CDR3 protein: CASSQRVSGYTF. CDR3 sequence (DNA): TGTGCCAGCAGCCAGCGGGTAAGCGGCTACACCTTC.

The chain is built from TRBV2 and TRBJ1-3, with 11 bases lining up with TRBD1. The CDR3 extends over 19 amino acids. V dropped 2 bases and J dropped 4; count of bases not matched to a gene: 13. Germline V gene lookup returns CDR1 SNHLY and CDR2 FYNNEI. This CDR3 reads CASSETGAGTGGLGNTIYF. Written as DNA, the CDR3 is TGTGCCAGCAGTGAAACAGGGGCCGGGACAGGGGGACTCGGAAACACCATATATTTT.

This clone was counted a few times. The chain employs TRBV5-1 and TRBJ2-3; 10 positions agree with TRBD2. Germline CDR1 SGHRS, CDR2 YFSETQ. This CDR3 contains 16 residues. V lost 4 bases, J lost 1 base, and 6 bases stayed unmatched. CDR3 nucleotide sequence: TGCGCCAGCAGCCTGGCGACTAGCGGGCGCACAGATACGCAGTATTTT. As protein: CASSLATSGRTDTQYF.

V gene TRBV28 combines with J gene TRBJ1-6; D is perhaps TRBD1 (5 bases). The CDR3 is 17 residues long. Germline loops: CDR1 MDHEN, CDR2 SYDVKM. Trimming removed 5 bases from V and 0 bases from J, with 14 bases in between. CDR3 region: CASSARTSSSYNSPLHF. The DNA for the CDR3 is TGTGCCAGCAGTGCTCGGACATCGAGCTCCTATAATTCACCCCTCCACTTT.

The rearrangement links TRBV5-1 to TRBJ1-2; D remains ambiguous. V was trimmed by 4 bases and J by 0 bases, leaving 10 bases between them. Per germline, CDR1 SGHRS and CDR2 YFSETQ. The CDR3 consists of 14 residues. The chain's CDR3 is CASSPRGPNYGYTF. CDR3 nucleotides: TGCGCCAGCAGCCCGCGAGGCCCTAACTATGGCTACACCTTC.